A single sample gave rise to the 31 T cell receptor beta chains below, sequenced in a study of T cells expressing NK-cell markers. TCRdb reprocessed the 5' RACE reads and keeps a single row for each CDR3 protein, giving no DNA. This sample's clone table lists a few hundred thousand distinct CDR3 sequences. Sequencing input: blood T cells: a sorted CD56 or NKG2C T cell subset, CD4+ or CD8+ T cells, or bulk PBMC T cells (not recorded which). These TCRs come from a man aged 18 to 69 in good health.

The chain's CDR3 is CASSPKTRQGLAGTEQFF. The chain couples TRBV7-6 to TRBJ2-1; without DNA, the TCRdb call of TRBD2 cannot be checked. CDR3 size: 18 residues. Per germline, CDR1 SGHVS and CDR2 FNYEAQ.

The chain employs TRBV20-1 and TRBJ2-3; TCRdb reports TRBD1, a call that lacks DNA to check it against. Germline CDR1 reads DFQATT; CDR2 reads SNEGSKA (reference sequence). CDR3 length: 16 residues. This chain's CDR3 is CSARDPAAGPPDTQYF.

J is TRBJ1-4 and V is TRBV7-9. The CDR3 runs 16 residues. CDR1 is SEHNR and CDR2 is FQNEAQ in the germline V gene (reference sequence). This CDR3 is CASSPSVAPSNEKLFF.

The gene calls are TRBV12-3 or TRBV12-4 and TRBJ2-3; TCRdb calls TRBD1, which cannot be checked without DNA. The CDR3 consists of 16 residues. This chain's CDR3 is CASSFTGGPRADTQYF.

This rearrangement joins TRBV20-1 to TRBJ2-4; TCRdb's assignment of TRBD1 cannot be checked, as there is no DNA. The length of the CDR3 is 18 residues. The germline gives CDR1 DFQATT, CDR2 SNEGSKA (reference sequence). Here the CDR3 reads CSARVVADRELAKNIQYF.

J is TRBJ2-7 and V is TRBV4-1; TCRdb calls TRBD2, which cannot be checked without DNA. Germline V gene sequence: CDR1 MGHRA, CDR2 YSYEKL. The CDR3 has 14 amino acids. CDR3 region: CASSQRALTYEQYF.

V is TRBV3-1 and J is TRBJ1-6. The CDR3 has 13 residues. Germline loops: CDR1 LGHDT, CDR2 YNNKEL (reference sequence). CDR3 residues: CASSQARDSPLHF.

The chain has TRBV7-2 and TRBJ1-4. Per germline, CDR1 SGHTA and CDR2 FQGNSA. CDR3 length: 13 residues. CDR3 amino acids: CASSPSFNEKLFF.

The chain recombines TRBV6-2 or TRBV6-3 with TRBJ2-7; no DNA is available, so the TRBD1 call from TCRdb remains unchecked. In germline, CDR1 is MNHEY, CDR2 SVGEGT. This CDR3 comprises 17 residues. The CDR3 here is CASSYVRALATKYEQYF.

The chain uses TRBV12-3 or TRBV12-4 and TRBJ1-3; TCRdb designates TRBD1, a call that cannot be tested without DNA. The CDR3 extends over 16 amino acids. This CDR3 is CASSSWDRDSGNTIYF.

The chain carries TRBV5-5 and TRBJ2-2. The V gene's germline CDR1 is SGHKS and CDR2 YYEKEE (reference sequence). The CDR3 contains 15 residues. The CDR3 sequence: CASSLTSRNTGELFF.

The V call is TRBV27, the J call TRBJ2-7. CDR3 length equals 14 residues. Per the germline V gene, CDR1 is MNHEY and CDR2 is SMNVEV (reference sequence). CDR3 amino acids: CASSIRRDSYEQYF.

The chain joins TRBV12-3 or TRBV12-4 to TRBJ2-1; the TCRdb D gene call, TRBD1, has no DNA to confirm it. The CDR3 runs to 14 residues. This chain's CDR3 is CASSLDGGQGRQFF.

The chain combines TRBV12-3 or TRBV12-4 with TRBJ1-4; TCRdb calls TRBD1, which cannot be checked without DNA. The CDR3 has 11 residues. CDR3 sequence reads: CASGPGTGLFF.

The rearrangement uses TRBV27 and TRBJ1-1; the TCRdb call, TRBD1, lacks DNA for checking. The CDR3 spans 14 residues. Germline lookup yields CDR1 MNHEY and CDR2 SMNVEV (reference sequence). CDR3: CASSPWTGAAEAFF.

The J gene is TRBJ2-1, the V gene TRBV7-2. The CDR3 contains 13 residues. CDR1 and CDR2 (germline): SGHTA, FQGNSA. The CDR3 sequence: CASSLGPTNEQFF.

The chain employs TRBV7-8 and TRBJ2-3; TCRdb returns TRBD1, unconfirmable since there is no DNA. Germline V gene lookup returns CDR1 SGHVS and CDR2 FQNEAQ. The CDR3 is 17 amino acids. The CDR3 region is CASSFGGAGALRDTQYF.

The chain joins TRBV29-1 to TRBJ2-4; checking the TCRdb D call of TRBD2 is not possible without DNA. The CDR3 length is 16 residues. Germline loops: CDR1 SQVTM, CDR2 ANQGSEA. This CDR3 reads CSGEDISRLAKNIQYF.

This chain's CDR3 is CASCTGIKGTEAFF. V gene TRBV3-1 combines with J gene TRBJ1-1. CDR1 is LGHDT and CDR2 is YNNKEL in the germline V gene (reference sequence). This CDR3 has 14 amino acids. The whole variable domain, filled in from reference TRBV3-1 and TRBJ1-1, reads DTAVSQTPKYLVTQMGNDKSIKCEQNLGHDTMYWYKQDSKKFLKIMFSYNNKELIINETVPNRFSPKSPDKAHLNLHINSLELGDSAVYFCASCTGIKGTEAFFGQGTRLTVV.

The rearrangement joins TRBV5-1 to TRBJ2-5; with no DNA, the TCRdb D assignment of TRBD2 cannot be verified. The CDR3 contains 16 residues. Germline V gene sequence: CDR1 SGHRS, CDR2 YFSETQ. The CDR3 reads CASSLPAGGAAETQYF.

The chain employs TRBV4-2 and TRBJ2-7; TCRdb selects TRBD1, and the lack of DNA leaves this call unchecked. There are 18 residues in the CDR3. CDR1 is LGHNA and CDR2 is YNFKEQ in the germline V gene. CDR3 loop: CASSQDSRPGAGTYEQYF.

This chain joins TRBV20-1 and TRBJ2-7; TCRdb calls TRBD1, which cannot be checked without DNA. The CDR3 spans 13 residues. CDR1 is DFQATT and CDR2 is SNEGSKA in the germline V gene (reference sequence). CDR3 region: CSAKHTGFYEQYF.

The chain combines TRBV29-1 with TRBJ1-2; there is no DNA to check the TCRdb D call of TRBD1. The germline V gene has CDR1 SQVTM and CDR2 ANQGSEA. This CDR3 has 11 residues. The CDR3 loop reads CSVRQGNGYTF.

This chain's CDR3 is CAISSSGGRNNEQFF. This sequence joins TRBV10-3 and TRBJ2-1; the TCRdb D gene call, TRBD2, has no DNA to confirm it. The CDR3 extends over 15 amino acids. Germline CDR1 reads ENHRY; CDR2 reads SYGVKD.

The genes are TRBV6-1 and TRBJ2-3; TCRdb's D call, TRBD1, is unchecked because there is no DNA. Per germline, CDR1 MNHNS and CDR2 SASEGT. The CDR3 contains 14 residues. CDR3 region: CATRQRGSTDTQYF.

This chain uses TRBV11-2 with TRBJ2-1; TCRdb gives TRBD1 as the D gene, but with no DNA this cannot be confirmed. This CDR3 contains 15 residues. CDR1 and CDR2 (germline): SGHAT, FQNNGV. The CDR3 spells CASSSTTGRYNEQFF.

V and J are TRBV2 and TRBJ1-1. Looked up from germline, CDR1 is SNHLY and CDR2 is FYNNEI. The CDR3 length is 13 residues. CDR3: CASERVRGTEAFF.

This chain joins TRBV28 and TRBJ1-2; TCRdb names TRBD1, which stays unverified in the absence of DNA. Germline V gene lookup returns CDR1 MDHEN and CDR2 SYDVKM. This CDR3 is 13 amino acids long. CDR3 region: CASSAPRVGGYTF.

This sequence joins TRBV6-5 and TRBJ1-6. CDR3 length: 15 amino acids. Germline V CDR1 and CDR2: MNHEY, SVGAGI. The CDR3 region is CASSYYSQANSPLHF.

This chain joins TRBV6-5 and TRBJ2-7; TCRdb designates TRBD1, a call that cannot be tested without DNA. CDR3 length: 16 residues. The germline V gene has CDR1 MNHEY and CDR2 SVGAGI. The CDR3 region is CASSYSATLAGTRQYF.

The CDR3 loop reads CASSPLPTGTGELFF. This chain links TRBV6-2 or TRBV6-3 with TRBJ2-2; TCRdb calls TRBD1, which cannot be checked without DNA. Germline V CDR1 and CDR2: MNHEY, SVGEGT. This CDR3 region has 15 residues.